The next 18 T cell receptor beta chains were all read from a single sample in a study of radiotherapy plus CTLA-4 blockade in lung cancer. Clones were sequenced by immunoSEQ multiplex PCR, and TCRdb holds only the in-frame ones, with some missing. This sample has approximately 85,000 clones, with approximately 86% found just once. Sequenced material: peripheral blood, taken from a patient treated with radiotherapy plus ipilimumab. These receptors all come from a human donor with non-small cell lung cancer who had a partial response to radiotherapy plus ipilimumab.

For this clone: Germline is not matched at one junction end, which may reflect a read error. J is TRBJ1-2 and V is TRBV4-3; D unresolved. This CDR3 comprises 15 residues. Germline lookup yields CDR1 LGHNA and CDR2 YSLEER. In DNA form, the CDR3 reads TGCGCCAGCAGCCAATCGAGAAGCCGAGGGCCTGCCTCTTCCTTC. Protein product: CASSQSRSRGPASSF.

This clone was counted only a few times. The gene calls are TRBV10-3 and TRBJ1-3; D call uncertain. Germline-derived CDR1 and CDR2 are ENHRY and SYGVKD. V shed 0 bases and J shed 0 bases, with 9 bases lying between them. The CDR3 covers 16 residues. In DNA, the CDR3 is TGTGCCATCAGTGAGTCGGGCGGGTACTCTGGAAACACCATATATTTT. Its protein product is CAISESGGYSGNTIYF.

J is TRBJ2-5 and V is TRBV2; 10 bases map to TRBD2. CDR3 length: 14 amino acids. Trimming cost V 7 bases and J 1 base; bases outside gene matches: 3. Germline-derived CDR1 and CDR2 are SNHLY and FYNNEI. CDR3 amino acids: CASTSGSLQETQYF. Here the CDR3 DNA reads TGTGCCAGCACTAGCGGGAGCCTCCAAGAGACCCAGTACTTC.

This rearrangement joins TRBV2 to TRBJ2-5; 12 bases agree with TRBD2. V shed 6 bases, J shed 2 bases, and the junction held 7 bases outside the gene matches. In germline, CDR1 is SNHLY, CDR2 FYNNEI. This CDR3 comprises 16 residues. This CDR3 is CASRGTGTSGQETQYF. The DNA of the CDR3 is TGTGCCAGCAGAGGTACCGGGACTAGCGGGCAAGAGACCCAGTACTTC.

The chain is built from TRBV12-5 and TRBJ2-5, with 14 bases matching TRBD2. Trimming took 5 bases from V and 4 from J; bases not matched to a gene: 21. This CDR3 contains 21 residues. Germline V CDR1 and CDR2: LGHNT, FRNRAP. The CDR3 DNA sequence: TGTGCTAGTGGTCCCGGGAGATCCAAGACTAGCGGGAGGGCCCTCCCAGAGACCCAGTACTTC. It translates to CASGPGRSKTSGRALPETQYF.

The chain recombines TRBV11-2 with TRBJ1-2; possible D gene TRBD1, 6 bases. The CDR3 loop spans 15 amino acids. V was pared by 1 base and J by 3 bases, with 12 bases between. Per germline, CDR1 SGHAT and CDR2 FQNNGV. The CDR3 DNA follows: TGTGCCAGCAGCTTAGGAACAGGGCGCGACTATGGCTACACCTTC. As protein: CASSLGTGRDYGYTF.

This sequence joins TRBV6-5 and TRBJ2-5; no reliable D call. Per germline, CDR1 MNHEY and CDR2 SVGAGI. The CDR3 contains 13 residues. Deletions cut 7 bases from V and 1 base from J, with 10 bases between. CDR3 protein: CASKVGSQETQYF. The CDR3 bases are TGTGCCAGCAAGGTGGGCAGCCAAGAGACCCAGTACTTC.

The chain joins TRBV28 to TRBJ2-6; a weak D match, TRBD1 (7 bases). The germline V and J ends were trimmed by 8 bases and 0 bases, with 14 bases remaining between them. CDR1 and CDR2 from the germline V gene are MDHEN and SYDVKM. CDR3 length: 16 residues. As DNA, the CDR3 is TGTGCCAGCGCGGGGACAGCCCTCTCTGGGGCCAACGTCCTGACTTTC. Protein sequence: CASAGTALSGANVLTF.

Regarding this clone: The conserved phenylalanine or tryptophan normally closing the CDR3 is absent here, so this likely arose from a read error. The genes are TRBV28 and TRBJ1-1, with unresolved D. The germline CDR1 and CDR2 sequences are MDHEN and SYDVKM. This CDR3 is built from 16 residues. V was cut by 2 bases and J by 1 base, with 14 bases left in between. The CDR3 nucleotides read TGTGCCAGCAGTTTAAGATCTTCCGGGAGGAACACTGAAGCTTTCTCT. Translated, it gives CASSLRSSGRNTEAFS.

The chain is built from TRBV4-1 and TRBJ2-1, with TRBD2 matching over 13 bases. CDR3 length: 21 residues. With 0 bases clipped from V and 0 bases from J, the junction kept 11 bases outside the gene matches. CDR1 MGHRA and CDR2 YSYEKL come from the germline V gene. As DNA, the CDR3 is TGCGCCAGCAGCCAAGAGGCTTTTGGACTAGCGGGAGACCCCTCCTACAATGAGCAGTTCTTC. It is translated as CASSQEAFGLAGDPSYNEQFF.

The chain uses TRBV2 and TRBJ1-1; 10 bases are a match to TRBD1. After removal of 5 bases from V and 8 bases from J, the junction contained 11 bases not matched to a gene. The CDR3 is 15 residues long. Germline CDR1 is SNHLY and CDR2 is FYNNEI. The chain's CDR3 is CASSTDRGGLGEAFF. Here the CDR3 DNA reads TGTGCCAGCAGTACGGACAGGGGGGGTTTGGGAGAAGCTTTCTTT.

In DNA, the CDR3 is TGTGCTAGTACAGTAGGACAGCCCCAGCATTTT. Its protein product is CASTVGQPQHF. This sequence joins TRBV12-5 and TRBJ1-5; D not resolved. V lost 8 bases and J lost 7, with 9 bases in between. Germline V gene data show CDR1 as LGHNT and CDR2 as FRNRAP. The CDR3 consists of 11 residues.

This chain links TRBV10-3 with TRBJ1-1, with D possibly matching TRBD1 (5 bases). V shed 5 bases and J shed 3 bases, with 22 bases lying between them. CDR1 and CDR2 (germline): ENHRY, SYGVKD. The CDR3 is made up of 17 amino acids. The CDR3 bases are TGTGCCATCAGTTTCTCGGTGGGGGGGGGTAGCGACACTGAAGCTTTCTTT. Translating gives CAISFSVGGGSDTEAFF.

The chain links TRBV28 to TRBJ2-5; 13 bases match TRBD2. In germline, CDR1 is MDHEN, CDR2 SYDVKM. J lost 7 bases, V lost 2 bases, and 10 bases had no gene match. CDR3 length: 17 amino acids. CDR3 amino acids: CASSLPRTSGGLGTQYF. The CDR3, as DNA: TGTGCCAGCAGTTTACCCCGGACTAGCGGGGGACTAGGGACCCAGTACTTC.

The chain carries TRBV25-1 and TRBJ2-3; maybe TRBD1 (5 bases). Germline CDR1 and CDR2: MGHDK and SYGVNS. The CDR3 loop spans 14 amino acids. V lost 5 bases, J lost 6 bases, and 15 bases lay in between. CDR3 nucleotide sequence: TGTGCCAGCAGTTTATCTGGCAGGGTCGATACGCAGTATTTT. Translated, it gives CASSLSGRVDTQYF.

The rearrangement links TRBV5-1 to TRBJ2-3, with 9 bases fitting TRBD2. CDR3 length: 17 amino acids. J was trimmed by 6 bases and V by 3 bases; bases with no gene match: 14. The germline gives CDR1 SGHRS, CDR2 YFSETQ. The CDR3 coding sequence is TGCGCCAGCAGCTCCAGCCCCACAGGTCTAGCGGGGGATACGCAGTATTTT. Amino acids: CASSSSPTGLAGDTQYF. The entire variable domain, with the rest obtained from reference TRBV5-1 and TRBJ2-3, is as follows: KAGVTQTPRYLIKTRGQQVTLSCSPISGHRSVSWYQQTPGQGLQFLFEYFSETQRNKGNFPGRFSGRQFSNSRSEMNVSTLELGDSALYLCASSSSPTGLAGDTQYFGPGTRLTVL.

The rearrangement joins TRBV7-9 to TRBJ1-4, with D perhaps matching TRBD1 (5 bases). Germline V gene sequence: CDR1 SEHNR, CDR2 FQNEAQ (reference sequence). The germline V and J ends were trimmed by 1 base and 8 bases, with 20 bases remaining between them. The CDR3 spans 17 residues. The CDR3 reads CASSLDYWGELREKLFF. CDR3 coding DNA: TGTGCCAGCAGCTTAGATTATTGGGGGGAGCTTCGAGAAAAACTGTTTTTT.

V is TRBV5-1 and J is TRBJ2-1; 13 bases are shared with TRBD2. Germline assignment: CDR1 SGHRS and CDR2 YFSETQ. This CDR3 region has 15 residues. The V segment lost 3 bases and the J segment 12 bases; nucleotides outside the gene matches: 9. The DNA for the CDR3 is TGCGCCAGCAGCTCAGACGGGACTAGCGGGGAAAGGCAGTTCTTC. Amino acids: CASSSDGTSGERQFF.